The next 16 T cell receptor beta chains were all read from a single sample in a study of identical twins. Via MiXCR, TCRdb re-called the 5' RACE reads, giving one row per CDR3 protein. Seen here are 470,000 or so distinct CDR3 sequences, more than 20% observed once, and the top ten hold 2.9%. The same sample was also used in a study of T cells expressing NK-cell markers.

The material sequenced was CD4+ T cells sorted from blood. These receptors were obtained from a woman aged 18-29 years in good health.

The CDR3 loop is CASSQASSGVYNEQFF. The CDR3 nucleotides are TGCGCCAGCAGCCAAGCGTCTAGCGGGGTATACAATGAGCAGTTCTTC. V gene TRBV4-3 combines with J gene TRBJ2-1; 9 positions agree with TRBD2. Germline assignment: CDR1 LGHNA and CDR2 YSLEER. The CDR3 contains 16 residues. V was pared by 1 base and J by 4 bases, with 5 bases of the junction left unmatched.

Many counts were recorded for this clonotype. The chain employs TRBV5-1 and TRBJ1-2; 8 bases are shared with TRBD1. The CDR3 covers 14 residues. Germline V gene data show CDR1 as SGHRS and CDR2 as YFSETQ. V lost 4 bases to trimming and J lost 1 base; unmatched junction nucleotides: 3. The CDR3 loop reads CASSPGQGNYGYTF. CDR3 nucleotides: TGCGCCAGCAGCCCCGGACAGGGTAACTATGGCTACACCTTC.

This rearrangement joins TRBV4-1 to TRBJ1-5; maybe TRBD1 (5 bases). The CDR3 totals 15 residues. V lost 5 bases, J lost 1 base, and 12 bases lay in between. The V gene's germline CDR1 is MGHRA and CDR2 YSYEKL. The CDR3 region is CASSTRGLSNQPQHF. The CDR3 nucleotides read TGCGCCAGCAGCACGCGGGGCCTCAGCAATCAGCCCCAGCATTTT.

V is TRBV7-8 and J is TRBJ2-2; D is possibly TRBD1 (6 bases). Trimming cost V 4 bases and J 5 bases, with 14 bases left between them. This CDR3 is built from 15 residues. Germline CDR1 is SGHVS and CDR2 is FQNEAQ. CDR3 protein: CASSSGQTSTGELFF. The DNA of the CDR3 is TGTGCCAGCAGCTCCGGACAGACCTCAACCGGGGAGCTGTTTTTT.

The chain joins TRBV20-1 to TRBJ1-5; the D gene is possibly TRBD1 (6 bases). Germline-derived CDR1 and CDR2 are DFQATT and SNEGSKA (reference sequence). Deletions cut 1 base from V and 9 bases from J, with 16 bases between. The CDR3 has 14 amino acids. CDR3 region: CSARGQGGSAPQHF. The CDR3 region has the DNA TGCAGTGCTAGAGGGCAAGGGGGTTCGGCGCCCCAGCATTTT.

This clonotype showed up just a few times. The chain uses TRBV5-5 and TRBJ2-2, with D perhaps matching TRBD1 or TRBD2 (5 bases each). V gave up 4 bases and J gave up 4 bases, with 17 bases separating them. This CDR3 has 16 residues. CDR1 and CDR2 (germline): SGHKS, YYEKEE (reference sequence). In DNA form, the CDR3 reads TGTGCCAGCAGCCCAGGCGGTACGGGGCTCACCGGGGAGCTGTTTTTT. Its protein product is CASSPGGTGLTGELFF.

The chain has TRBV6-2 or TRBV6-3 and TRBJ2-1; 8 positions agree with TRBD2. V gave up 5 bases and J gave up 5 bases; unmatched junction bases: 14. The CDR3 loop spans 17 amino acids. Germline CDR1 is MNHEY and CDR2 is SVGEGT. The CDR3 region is CASSPVLAGRYDNEQFF. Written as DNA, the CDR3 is TGTGCCAGCAGTCCCGTTCTAGCGGGCCGATACGACAATGAGCAGTTCTTC.

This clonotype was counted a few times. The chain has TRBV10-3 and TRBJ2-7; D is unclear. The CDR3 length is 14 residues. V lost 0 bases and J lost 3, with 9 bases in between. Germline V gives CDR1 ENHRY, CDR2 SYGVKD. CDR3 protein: CAISESSPGYEQYF. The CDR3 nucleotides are TGTGCCATCAGTGAGTCGAGTCCGGGCTACGAGCAGTACTTC.

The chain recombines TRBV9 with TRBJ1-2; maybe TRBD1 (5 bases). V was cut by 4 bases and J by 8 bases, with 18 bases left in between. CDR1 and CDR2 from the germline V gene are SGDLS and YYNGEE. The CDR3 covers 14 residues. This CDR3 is CASSSGTPGLGYTF. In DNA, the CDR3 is TGTGCCAGCAGCAGCGGGACGCCGGGGCTGGGCTACACCTTC.

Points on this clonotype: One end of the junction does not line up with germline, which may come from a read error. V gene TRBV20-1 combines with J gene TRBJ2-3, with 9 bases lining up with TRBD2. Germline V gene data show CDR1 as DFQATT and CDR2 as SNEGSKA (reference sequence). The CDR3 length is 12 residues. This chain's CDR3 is CSAGEGSGRPGF. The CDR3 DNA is TGCAGTGCTGGTGAGGGTAGCGGGAGACCGGGTTTT.

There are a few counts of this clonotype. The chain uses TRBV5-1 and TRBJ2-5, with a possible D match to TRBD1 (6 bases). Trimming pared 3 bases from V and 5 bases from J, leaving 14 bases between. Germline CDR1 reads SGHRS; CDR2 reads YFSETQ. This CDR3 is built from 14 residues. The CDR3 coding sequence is TGCGCCAGCAGCTCTGCAGGGGTGGTTGAGACCCAGTACTTC. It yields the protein CASSSAGVVETQYF.

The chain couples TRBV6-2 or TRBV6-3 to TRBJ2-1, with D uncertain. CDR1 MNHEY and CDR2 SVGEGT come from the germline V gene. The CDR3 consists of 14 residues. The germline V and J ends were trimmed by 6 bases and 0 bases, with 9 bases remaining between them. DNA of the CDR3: TGTGCCAGCAGACGTATGGGCTCCTACAATGAGCAGTTCTTC. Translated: CASRRMGSYNEQFF.

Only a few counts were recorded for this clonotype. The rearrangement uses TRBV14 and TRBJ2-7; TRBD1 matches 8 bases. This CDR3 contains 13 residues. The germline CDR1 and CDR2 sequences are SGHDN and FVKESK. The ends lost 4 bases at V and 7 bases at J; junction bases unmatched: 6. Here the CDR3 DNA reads TGTGCCAGCAGCCCGGGACAGGCTGAAGAGCAGTACTTC. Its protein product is CASSPGQAEEQYF.

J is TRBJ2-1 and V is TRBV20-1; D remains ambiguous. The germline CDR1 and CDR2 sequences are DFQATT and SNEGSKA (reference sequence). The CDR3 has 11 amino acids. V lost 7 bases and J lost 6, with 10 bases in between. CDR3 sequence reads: CSVSWRNEQFF. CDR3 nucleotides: TGCAGTGTATCTTGGCGCAATGAGCAGTTCTTC.

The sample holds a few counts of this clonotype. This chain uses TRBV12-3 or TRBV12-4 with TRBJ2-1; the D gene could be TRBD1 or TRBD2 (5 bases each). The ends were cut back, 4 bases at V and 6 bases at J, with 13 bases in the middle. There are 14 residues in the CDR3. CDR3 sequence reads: CASSSAGALNEQFF. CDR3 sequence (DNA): TGTGCCAGCAGTTCCGCCGGGGCCCTCAATGAGCAGTTCTTC.

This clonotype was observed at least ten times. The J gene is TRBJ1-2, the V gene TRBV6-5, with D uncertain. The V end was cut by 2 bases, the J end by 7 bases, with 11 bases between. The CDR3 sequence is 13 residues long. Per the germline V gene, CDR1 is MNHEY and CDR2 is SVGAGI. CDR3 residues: CASSYPGTSGYTF. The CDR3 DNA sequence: TGTGCCAGCAGTTACCCCGGTACTAGTGGCTACACCTTC.